This T cell receptor beta chain was captured by sequencing in a study of T cell changes during pregnancy in multiple sclerosis. The count of this clone is one. Using immunoSEQ multiplex PCR, the repertoire was profiled, and TCRdb retains in-frame clones only, with some absent. Counted here are about 22,000 clones, under 95% occurring once; the ten biggest clones make up 0.6% to 0.85%. The CDR3 covers 15 residues. Germline V gene lookup returns CDR1 MGHRA and CDR2 YSYEKL. The V and J ends lost 0 bases and 5 bases respectively, with 10 bases between them. This receptor was taken from a female donor in good health, enrolled as a control in a pregnancy study. Material: CD4+ T cells from peripheral blood mononuclear cells, obtained in the third trimester of pregnancy. The rearrangement links TRBV4-1 to TRBJ1-4, with D possibly TRBD1 on 5 matching bases. The CDR3 DNA is TGCGCCAGCAGCCAAGACGGGGGGGTGAATGAAAAACTGTTTTTT. Translation: CASSQDGGVNEKLFF.